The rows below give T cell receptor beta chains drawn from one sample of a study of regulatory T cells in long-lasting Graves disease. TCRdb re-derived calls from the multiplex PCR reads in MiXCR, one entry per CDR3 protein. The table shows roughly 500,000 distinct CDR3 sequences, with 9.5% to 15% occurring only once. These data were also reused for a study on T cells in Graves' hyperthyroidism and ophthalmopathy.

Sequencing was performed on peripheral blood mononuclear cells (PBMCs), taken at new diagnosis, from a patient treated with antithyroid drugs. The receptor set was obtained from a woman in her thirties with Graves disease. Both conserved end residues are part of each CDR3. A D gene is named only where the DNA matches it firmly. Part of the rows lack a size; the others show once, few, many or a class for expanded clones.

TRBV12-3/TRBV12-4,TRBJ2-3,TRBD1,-,CASSLQTGGTDTQYF,TGTGCCAGCAGTCTCCAGACAGGGGGCACAGATACGCAGTATTTT
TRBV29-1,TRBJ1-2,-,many,CSVYGTVRVSGAGYTF,TGCAGCGTCTATGGGACTGTTAGAGTCTCCGGAGCGGGCTACACCTTC
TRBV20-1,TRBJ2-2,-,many,CSASEGIPNTGELFF,TGCAGTGCTAGTGAAGGGATCCCGAACACCGGGGAGCTGTTTTTT
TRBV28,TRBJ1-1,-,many,CASSLPFVMNTEAFF,TGTGCCAGCAGTTTGCCGTTTGTTATGAACACTGAAGCTTTCTTT
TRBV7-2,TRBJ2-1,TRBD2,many,CASSLGPGLGGYNEQFF,TGTGCCAGCAGCTTAGGACCCGGACTAGGCGGGTACAATGAGCAGTTCTTC
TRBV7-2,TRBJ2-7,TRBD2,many,CASSLGGLAGARYEQYF,TGTGCCAGCAGCTTAGGAGGACTAGCGGGAGCTAGGTACGAGCAGTACTTC
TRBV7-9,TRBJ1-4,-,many,CASSLATPGKLFF,TGTGCCAGCAGCTTAGCTACCCCAGGAAAACTGTTTTTT
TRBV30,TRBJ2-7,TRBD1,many,CAWSAKSVPGQGYEQYF,TGTGCCTGGAGTGCAAAATCCGTACCGGGACAGGGCTACGAGCAGTACTTC
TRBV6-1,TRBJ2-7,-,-,CASSDIRTYEQYF,TGTGCCAGCAGTGATATCCGGACCTACGAGCAGTACTTC
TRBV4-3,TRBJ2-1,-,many,CASSQAIGSRNEQFF,TGCGCCAGCAGCCAAGCAATCGGGAGTCGTAATGAGCAGTTCTTC
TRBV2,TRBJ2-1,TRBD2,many,CASSGRASGSQTYNEQFF,TGTGCCAGCAGTGGGAGGGCTAGCGGGAGCCAAACCTACAATGAGCAGTTCTTC
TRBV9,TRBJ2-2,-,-,CASSVPPNTGELFF,TGTGCCAGCAGCGTACCCCCCAACACCGGGGAGCTGTTTTTT
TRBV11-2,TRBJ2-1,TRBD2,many,CASSLIPSGSHEQFF,TGTGCCAGCAGCTTAATCCCTAGCGGGAGCCATGAGCAGTTCTTC
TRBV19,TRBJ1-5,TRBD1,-,CASSITGGDNQPQHF,TGTGCCAGTAGTATCACAGGGGGGGACAATCAGCCCCAGCATTTT
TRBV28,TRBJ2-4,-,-,CASSQGSAPKNIQYF,TGTGCCAGCAGTCAGGGGTCGGCGCCCAAAAACATTCAGTACTTC
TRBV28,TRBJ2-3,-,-,CASTPRLTGDTQYF,TGTGCCAGCACCCCGAGACTTACAGGGGATACGCAGTATTTT
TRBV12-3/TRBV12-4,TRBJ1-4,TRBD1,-,CASSSTLGGQGDEKLFF,TGTGCCAGCAGTTCTACTCTGGGGGGGCAGGGGGATGAAAAACTGTTTTTT
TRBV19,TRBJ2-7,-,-,CASSNRGSGMSPYEQYF,TGTGCCAGTAGCAACCGAGGCTCTGGTATGAGCCCTTACGAGCAGTACTTC
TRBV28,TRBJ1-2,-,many,CASFGDAPYGYTF,TGTGCCAGCTTCGGGGACGCCCCCTATGGCTACACCTTC
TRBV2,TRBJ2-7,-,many,CASRSAVPSEQYF,TGTGCCAGCAGATCGGCAGTACCCTCCGAGCAGTACTTC
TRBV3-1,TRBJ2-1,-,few,CASSQGHLREQFF,TGTGCCAGCAGCCAAGGACACCTGAGGGAGCAGTTCTTC
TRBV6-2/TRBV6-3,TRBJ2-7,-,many,CASSAVGRTGYEQYF,TGTGCCAGCAGTGCTGTGGGGCGGACTGGGTACGAGCAGTACTTC
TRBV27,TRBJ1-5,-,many,CASSFLGRNQPQHF,TGTGCCAGCAGTTTCTTGGGACGTAATCAGCCCCAGCATTTT
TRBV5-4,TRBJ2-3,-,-,CASRGSPSTDTQYF,TGTGCCAGCAGGGGCAGCCCATCCACAGATACGCAGTATTTT
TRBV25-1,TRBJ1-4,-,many,CASSGPRDSEKLFF,TGTGCCAGCAGTGGACCCCGAGACTCAGAAAAACTGTTTTTT
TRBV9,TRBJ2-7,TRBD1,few,CASSVATGVGHEQYF,TGTGCCAGCAGCGTAGCTACAGGGGTGGGCCACGAGCAGTACTTC
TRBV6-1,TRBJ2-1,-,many,CASTLRSEQFF,TGTGCCAGCACCTTACGTAGTGAGCAGTTCTTC
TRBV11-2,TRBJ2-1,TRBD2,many,CASRPGSGIYNEQFF,TGTGCCAGCAGGCCCGGGAGCGGGATCTACAATGAGCAGTTCTTC
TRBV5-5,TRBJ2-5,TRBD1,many,CASSVDRVETQYF,TGTGCCAGCAGCGTGGACAGGGTGGAGACCCAGTACTTC
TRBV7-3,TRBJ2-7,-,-,CASSLGQASSYEQYF,TGTGCCAGCAGCTTAGGGCAGGCCAGCTCCTACGAGCAGTACTTC